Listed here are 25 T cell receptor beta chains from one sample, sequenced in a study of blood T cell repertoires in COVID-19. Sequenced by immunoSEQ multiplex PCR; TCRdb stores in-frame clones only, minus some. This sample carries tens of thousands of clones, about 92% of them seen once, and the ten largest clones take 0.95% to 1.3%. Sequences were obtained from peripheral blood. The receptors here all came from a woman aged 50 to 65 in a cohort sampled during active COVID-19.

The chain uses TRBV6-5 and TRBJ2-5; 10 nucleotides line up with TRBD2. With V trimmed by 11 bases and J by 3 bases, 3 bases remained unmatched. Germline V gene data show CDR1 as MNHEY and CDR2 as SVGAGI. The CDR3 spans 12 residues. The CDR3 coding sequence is TGTGCCTCCCTAGCGGGAGAAGAGACCCAGTACTTC. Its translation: CASLAGEETQYF.

Here the CDR3 reads CAWINGLAGAGEQFF. The CDR3 region has the DNA TGTGCCTGGATAAACGGGCTAGCGGGAGCCGGTGAGCAGTTCTTC. This chain joins TRBV30 and TRBJ2-1, with 10 bases that match TRBD2. V trimming: 4 bases; J trimming: 9 bases; junction bases outside the gene matches: 12. The CDR3 covers 15 residues. CDR1 GTSNPN and CDR2 SVGIG come from the germline V gene (reference sequence).

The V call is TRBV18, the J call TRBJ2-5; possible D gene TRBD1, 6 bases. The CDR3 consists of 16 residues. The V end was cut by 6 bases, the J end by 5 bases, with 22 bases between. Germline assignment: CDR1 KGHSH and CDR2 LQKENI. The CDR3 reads CASSRQAGETRETQYF. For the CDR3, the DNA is TGTGCCAGCTCCCGACAGGCCGGGGAGACGAGGGAGACCCAGTACTTC.

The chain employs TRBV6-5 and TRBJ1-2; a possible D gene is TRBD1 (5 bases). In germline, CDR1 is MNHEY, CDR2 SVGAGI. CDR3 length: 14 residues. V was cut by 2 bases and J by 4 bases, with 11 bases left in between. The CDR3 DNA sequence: TGTGCCAGCAGTTACAGGGAGGGGCCCTATGGCTACACCTTC. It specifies CASSYREGPYGYTF.

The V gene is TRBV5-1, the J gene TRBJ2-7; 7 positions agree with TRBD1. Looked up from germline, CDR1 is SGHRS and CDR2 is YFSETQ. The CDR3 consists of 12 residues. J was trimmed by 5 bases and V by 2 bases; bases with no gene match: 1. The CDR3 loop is CASSLGGHEQYF. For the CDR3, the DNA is TGCGCCAGCAGCTTAGGGGGCCACGAGCAGTACTTC.

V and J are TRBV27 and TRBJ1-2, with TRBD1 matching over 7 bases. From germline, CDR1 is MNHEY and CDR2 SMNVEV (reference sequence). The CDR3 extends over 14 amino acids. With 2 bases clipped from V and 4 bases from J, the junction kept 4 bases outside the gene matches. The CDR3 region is CASSLGQAGYGYTF. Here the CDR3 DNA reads TGTGCCAGCAGTTTAGGACAGGCGGGCTATGGCTACACCTTC.

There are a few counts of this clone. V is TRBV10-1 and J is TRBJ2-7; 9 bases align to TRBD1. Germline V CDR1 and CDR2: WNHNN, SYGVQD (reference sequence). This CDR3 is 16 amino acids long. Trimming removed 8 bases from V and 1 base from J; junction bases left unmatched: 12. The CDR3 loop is CASLTRRQGVSYEQYF. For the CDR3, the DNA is TGCGCCAGCCTTACCCGGAGACAGGGGGTTTCCTACGAGCAGTACTTC.

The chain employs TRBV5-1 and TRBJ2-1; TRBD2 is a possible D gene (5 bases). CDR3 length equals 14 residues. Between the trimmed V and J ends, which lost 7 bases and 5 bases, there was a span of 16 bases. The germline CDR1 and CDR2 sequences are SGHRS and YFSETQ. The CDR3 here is CASRRTFSNNEQFF. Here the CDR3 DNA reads TGCGCCAGCCGGAGGACCTTTTCAAACAATGAGCAGTTCTTC.

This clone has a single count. CDR3 coding DNA: TGTGCCAGCAGTCCGGGACTAGCGCCAGAGACCCAGTACTTC. It encodes CASSPGLAPETQYF. The rearrangement joins TRBV27 to TRBJ2-5, with 10 bases fitting TRBD2. V gave up 5 bases and J gave up 4 bases; unmatched junction bases: 4. CDR3 size: 14 residues. The germline CDR1 and CDR2 sequences are MNHEY and SMNVEV (reference sequence).

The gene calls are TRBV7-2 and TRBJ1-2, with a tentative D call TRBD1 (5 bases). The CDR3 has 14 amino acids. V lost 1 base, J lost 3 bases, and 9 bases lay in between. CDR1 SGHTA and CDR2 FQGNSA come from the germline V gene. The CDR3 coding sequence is TGTGCCAGCAGCTTAGGTCAGGGTGACTATGGCTACACCTTC. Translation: CASSLGQGDYGYTF. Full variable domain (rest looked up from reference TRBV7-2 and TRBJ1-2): GAGVSQSPSNKVTEKGKDVELRCDPISGHTALYWYRQSLGQGLEFLIYFQGNSAPDKSGLPSDRFSAERTGGSVSTLTIQRTQQEDSAVYLCASSLGQGDYGYTFGSGTRLTVV.

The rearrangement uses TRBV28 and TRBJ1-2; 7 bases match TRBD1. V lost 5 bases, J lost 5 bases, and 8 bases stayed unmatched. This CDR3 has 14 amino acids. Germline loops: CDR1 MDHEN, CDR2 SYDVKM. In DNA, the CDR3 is TGTGCCAGCAGTCGAAGTGGACAGGCTTATGGCTACACCTTC. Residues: CASSRSGQAYGYTF.

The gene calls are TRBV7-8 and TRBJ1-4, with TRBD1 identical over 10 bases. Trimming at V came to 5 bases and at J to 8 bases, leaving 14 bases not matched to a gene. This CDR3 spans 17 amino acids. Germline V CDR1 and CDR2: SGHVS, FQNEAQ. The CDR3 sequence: CASSPTLGTGAEEKLFF. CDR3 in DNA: TGTGCCAGCAGCCCTACCCTCGGGACAGGGGCGGAGGAAAAACTGTTTTTT.

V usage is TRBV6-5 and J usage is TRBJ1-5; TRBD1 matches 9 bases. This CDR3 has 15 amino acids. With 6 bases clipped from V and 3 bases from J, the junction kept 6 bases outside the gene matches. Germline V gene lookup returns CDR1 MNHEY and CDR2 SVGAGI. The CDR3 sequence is CASSPDRGYNQPQHF. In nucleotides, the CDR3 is TGTGCCAGCAGCCCCGACAGGGGGTACAATCAGCCCCAGCATTTT.

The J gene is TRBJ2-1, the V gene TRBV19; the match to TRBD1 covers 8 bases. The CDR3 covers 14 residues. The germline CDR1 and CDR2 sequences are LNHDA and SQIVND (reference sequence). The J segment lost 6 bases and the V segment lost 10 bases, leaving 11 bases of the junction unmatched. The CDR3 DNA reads TGTGCCACCCTAGCCCAGGGGGCACCCAATGAGCAGTTCTTC. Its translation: CATLAQGAPNEQFF.

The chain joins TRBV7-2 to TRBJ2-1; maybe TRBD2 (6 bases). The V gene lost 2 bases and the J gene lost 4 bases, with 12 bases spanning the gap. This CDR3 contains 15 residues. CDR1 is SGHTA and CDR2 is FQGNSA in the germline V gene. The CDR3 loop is CASSLTGDGYNEQFF. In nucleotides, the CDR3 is TGTGCCAGCAGCTTAACGGGGGACGGGTACAATGAGCAGTTCTTC.

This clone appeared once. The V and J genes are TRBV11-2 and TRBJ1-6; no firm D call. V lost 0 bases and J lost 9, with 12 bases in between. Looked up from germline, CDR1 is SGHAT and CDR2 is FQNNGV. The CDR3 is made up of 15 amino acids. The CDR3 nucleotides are TGTGCCAGCAGCTTAGAGGGCAGTCGTTTTTCACCCCTCCACTTT. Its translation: CASSLEGSRFSPLHF. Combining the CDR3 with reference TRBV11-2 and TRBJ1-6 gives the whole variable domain EAGVAQSPRYKIIEKRQSVAFWCNPISGHATLYWYQQILGQGPKLLIQFQNNGVVDDSQLPKDRFSAERLKGVDSTLKIQPAKLEDSAVYLCASSLEGSRFSPLHFGNGTRLTVT.

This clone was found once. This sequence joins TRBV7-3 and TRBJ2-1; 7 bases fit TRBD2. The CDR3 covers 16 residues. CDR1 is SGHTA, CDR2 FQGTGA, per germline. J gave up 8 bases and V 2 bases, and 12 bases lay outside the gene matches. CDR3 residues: CASSLERGLPHHEQFF. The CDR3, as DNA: TGTGCCAGCAGCTTAGAGCGGGGACTCCCCCACCATGAGCAGTTCTTC.

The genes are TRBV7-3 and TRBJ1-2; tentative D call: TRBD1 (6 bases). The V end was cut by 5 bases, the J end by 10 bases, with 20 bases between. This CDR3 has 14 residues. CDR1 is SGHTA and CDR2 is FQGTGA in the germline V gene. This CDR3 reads CASSPVPGETLYTF. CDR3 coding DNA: TGTGCCAGCAGCCCCGTGCCAGGGGAAACTCTCTACACCTTC.

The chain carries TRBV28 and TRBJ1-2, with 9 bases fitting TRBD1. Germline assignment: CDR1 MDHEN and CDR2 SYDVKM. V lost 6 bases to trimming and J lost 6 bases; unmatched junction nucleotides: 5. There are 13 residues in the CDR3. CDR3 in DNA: TGTGCCAGCAGCCAAGGGACAGGGAATGGCTACACCTTC. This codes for CASSQGTGNGYTF.

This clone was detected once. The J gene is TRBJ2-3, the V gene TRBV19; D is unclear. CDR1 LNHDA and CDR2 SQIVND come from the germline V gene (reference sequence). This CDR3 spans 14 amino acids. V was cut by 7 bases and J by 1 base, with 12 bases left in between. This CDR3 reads CASIDGARTDTQYF. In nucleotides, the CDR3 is TGTGCCAGTATCGATGGAGCTCGCACAGATACGCAGTATTTT.

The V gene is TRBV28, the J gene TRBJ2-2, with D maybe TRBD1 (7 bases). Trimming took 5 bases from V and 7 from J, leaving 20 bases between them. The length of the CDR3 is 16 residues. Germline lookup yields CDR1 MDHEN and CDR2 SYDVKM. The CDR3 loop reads CASSPPRGRGNGELFF. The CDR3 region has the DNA TGTGCCAGCAGTCCTCCTAGGGGGCGGGGTAACGGGGAGCTGTTTTTT.

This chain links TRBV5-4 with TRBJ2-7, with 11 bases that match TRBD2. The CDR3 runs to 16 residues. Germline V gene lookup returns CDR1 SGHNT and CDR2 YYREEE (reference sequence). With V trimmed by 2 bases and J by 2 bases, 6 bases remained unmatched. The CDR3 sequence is CASSLKTSGMPYEQYF. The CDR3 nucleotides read TGTGCCAGCAGCTTAAAGACTAGCGGGATGCCCTACGAGCAGTACTTC.

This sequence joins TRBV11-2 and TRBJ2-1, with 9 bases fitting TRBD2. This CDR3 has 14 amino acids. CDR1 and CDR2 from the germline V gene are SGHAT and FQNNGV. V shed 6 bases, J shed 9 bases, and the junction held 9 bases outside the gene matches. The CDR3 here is CASRPGTSWREQFF. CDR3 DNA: TGTGCCAGCAGACCCGGGACTAGCTGGCGTGAGCAGTTCTTC.

The CDR3 protein is CASSSSGLSDGYTF. The CDR3 nucleotides read TGCGCCAGCAGCTCATCGGGACTAAGCGATGGCTACACCTTC. The chain uses TRBV5-1 and TRBJ1-2; a possible D gene is TRBD1 (5 bases). The CDR3 length is 14 residues. Germline loops: CDR1 SGHRS, CDR2 YFSETQ. V lost 3 bases, J lost 6 bases, and 15 bases lay in between.

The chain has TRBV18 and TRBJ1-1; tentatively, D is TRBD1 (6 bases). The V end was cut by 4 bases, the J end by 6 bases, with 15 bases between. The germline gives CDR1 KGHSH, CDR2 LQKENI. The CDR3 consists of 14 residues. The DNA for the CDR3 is TGTGCCAGCTCACTTCTGACAGGTATACCTGAAGCTTTCTTT. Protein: CASSLLTGIPEAFF.